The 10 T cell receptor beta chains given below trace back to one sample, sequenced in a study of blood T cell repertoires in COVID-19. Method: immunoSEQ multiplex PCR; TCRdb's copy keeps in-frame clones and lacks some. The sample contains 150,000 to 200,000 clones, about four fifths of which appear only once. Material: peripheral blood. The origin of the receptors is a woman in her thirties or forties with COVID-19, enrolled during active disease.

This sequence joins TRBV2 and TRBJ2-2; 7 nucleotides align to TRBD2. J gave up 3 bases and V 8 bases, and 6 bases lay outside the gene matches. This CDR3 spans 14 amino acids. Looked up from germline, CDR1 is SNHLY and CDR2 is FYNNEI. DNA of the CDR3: TGTGCCAGCGGGCGGGAGCGTGACACCGGGGAGCTGTTTTTT. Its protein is CASGRERDTGELFF.

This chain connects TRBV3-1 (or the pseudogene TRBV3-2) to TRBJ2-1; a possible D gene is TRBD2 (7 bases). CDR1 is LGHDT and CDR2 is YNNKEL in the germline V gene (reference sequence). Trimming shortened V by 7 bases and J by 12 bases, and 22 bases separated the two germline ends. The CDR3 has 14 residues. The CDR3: CASNPGGGGRRQFF. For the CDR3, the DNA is TGTGCCAGCAACCCTGGGGGCGGGGGACGACGGCAGTTCTTC.

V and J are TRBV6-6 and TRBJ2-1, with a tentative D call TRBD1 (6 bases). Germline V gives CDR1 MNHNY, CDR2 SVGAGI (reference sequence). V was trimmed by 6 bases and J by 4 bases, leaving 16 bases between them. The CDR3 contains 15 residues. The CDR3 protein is CASSRTGSTYNEQFF. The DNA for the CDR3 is TGTGCCAGCAGCCGCACAGGGTCTACTTACAATGAGCAGTTCTTC.

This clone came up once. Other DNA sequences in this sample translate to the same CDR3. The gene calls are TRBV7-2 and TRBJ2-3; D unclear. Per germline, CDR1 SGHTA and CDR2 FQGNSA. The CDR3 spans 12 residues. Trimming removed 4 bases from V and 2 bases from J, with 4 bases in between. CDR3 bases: TGTGCCAGCAGCTCTACCACAGATACGCAGTATTTT. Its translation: CASSSTTDTQYF.

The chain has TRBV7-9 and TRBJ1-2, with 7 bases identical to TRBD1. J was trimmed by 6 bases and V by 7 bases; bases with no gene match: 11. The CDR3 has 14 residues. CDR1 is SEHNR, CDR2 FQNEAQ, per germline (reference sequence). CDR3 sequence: CASTHLGTAHGYTF. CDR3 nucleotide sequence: TGTGCCAGCACCCACCTCGGGACAGCCCATGGCTACACCTTC. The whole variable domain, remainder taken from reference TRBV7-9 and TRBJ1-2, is DTGVSQNPRHKITKRGQNVTFRCDPISEHNRLYWYRQTLGQGPEFLTYFQNEAQLEKSRLLSDRFSAERPKGSFSTLEIQRTEQGDSAMYLCASTHLGTAHGYTFGSGTRLTVV.

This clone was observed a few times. CDR3 coding DNA: TGTGCCATCAGGCATCCCAGCTCTGGAAACACCATATATTTT. Amino acid sequence: CAIRHPSSGNTIYF. This rearrangement joins TRBV10-3 to TRBJ1-3; D unclear. V lost 6 bases to trimming and J lost 0 bases, with 9 bases between them. Germline V CDR1 and CDR2: ENHRY, SYGVKD. The CDR3 consists of 14 residues.

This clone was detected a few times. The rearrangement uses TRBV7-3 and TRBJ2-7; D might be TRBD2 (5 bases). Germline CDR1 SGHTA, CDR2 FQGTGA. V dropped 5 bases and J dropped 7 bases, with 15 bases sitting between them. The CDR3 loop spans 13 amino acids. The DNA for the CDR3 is TGTGCCAGCAGCGCGGACTGGGGTGGAGAGCAGTACTTC. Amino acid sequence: CASSADWGGEQYF.

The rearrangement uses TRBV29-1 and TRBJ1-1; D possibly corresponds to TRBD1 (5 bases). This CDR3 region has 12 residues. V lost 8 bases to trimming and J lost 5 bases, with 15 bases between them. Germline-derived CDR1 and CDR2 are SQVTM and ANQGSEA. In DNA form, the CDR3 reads TGCAGCTCCGTGGGGGGAGGGACTGAAGCTTTCTTT. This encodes CSSVGGGTEAFF.

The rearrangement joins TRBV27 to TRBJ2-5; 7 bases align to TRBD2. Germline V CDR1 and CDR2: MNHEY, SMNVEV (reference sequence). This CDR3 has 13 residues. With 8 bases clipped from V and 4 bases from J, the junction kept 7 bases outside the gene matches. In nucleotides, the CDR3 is TGTGCCAGCCAAACTTGGGGGGGAGAGACCCAGTACTTC. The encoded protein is CASQTWGGETQYF.

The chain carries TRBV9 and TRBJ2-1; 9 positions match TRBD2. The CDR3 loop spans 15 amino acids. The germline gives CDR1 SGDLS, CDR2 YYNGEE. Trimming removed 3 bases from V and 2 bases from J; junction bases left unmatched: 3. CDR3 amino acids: CASSALAGTYNEQFF. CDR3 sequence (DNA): TGTGCCAGCAGCGCCCTAGCGGGGACCTACAATGAGCAGTTCTTC.